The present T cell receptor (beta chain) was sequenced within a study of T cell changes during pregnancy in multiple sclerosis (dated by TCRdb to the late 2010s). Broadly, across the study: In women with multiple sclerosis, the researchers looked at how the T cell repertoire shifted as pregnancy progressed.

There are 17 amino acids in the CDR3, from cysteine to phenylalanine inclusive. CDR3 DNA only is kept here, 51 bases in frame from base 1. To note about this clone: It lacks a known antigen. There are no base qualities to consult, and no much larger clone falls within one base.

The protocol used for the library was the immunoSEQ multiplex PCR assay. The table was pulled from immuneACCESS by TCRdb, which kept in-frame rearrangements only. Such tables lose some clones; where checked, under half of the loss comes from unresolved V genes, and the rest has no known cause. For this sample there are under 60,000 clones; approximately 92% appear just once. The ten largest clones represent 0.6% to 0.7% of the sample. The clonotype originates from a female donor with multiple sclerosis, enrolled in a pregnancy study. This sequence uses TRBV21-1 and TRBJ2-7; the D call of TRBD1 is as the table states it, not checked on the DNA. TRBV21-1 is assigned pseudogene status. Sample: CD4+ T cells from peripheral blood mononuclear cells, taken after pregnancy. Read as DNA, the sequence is TGTGCCAGCAGCAAAGCGATCGAACAGGTCCTCTCCTACGAGCAGTACTTC. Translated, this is CASSKAIEQVLSYEQYF.